Below are 20 T cell receptor beta chains sequenced from a single sample in a study of T cells in Graves' hyperthyroidism and ophthalmopathy. Amplification yielded TCR beta CDR3 regions, with RNA transcripts as the source. When the TCR CDR3 underwent first-round RT-PCR, the HTBI primer set was used. Using its own MiXCR run on the multiplex PCR reads, TCRdb lists one record per CDR3 protein. The top ten clones hold roughly 10% of a sample with around 520,000 distinct CDR3 sequences, approximately 25% of them seen once. The sample was blood. These receptors were collected from a woman aged 25 to 39 with Graves' ophthalmopathy.

This clonotype has a count of ten or more. V usage is TRBV3-1 and J usage is TRBJ2-7; perhaps TRBD2 as D (7 bases). Germline V gene sequence: CDR1 LGHDT, CDR2 YNNKEL (reference sequence). V was shortened by 0 bases and J by 5 bases, with 11 bases between the two germline ends. The CDR3 runs 14 residues. This CDR3 reads CASSQEGGGNEQYF. CDR3 coding DNA: TGTGCCAGCAGCCAAGAGGGGGGGGGCAACGAGCAGTACTTC.

The sample holds many counts of this clonotype. J is TRBJ1-5 and V is TRBV10-3, with D hard to call. Per germline, CDR1 ENHRY and CDR2 SYGVKD. The CDR3 loop spans 15 amino acids. Trimming removed 0 bases at V and 5 bases at J, with 11 bases between. The CDR3 nucleotides read TGTGCCATCAGTGAGTCGCGAGATTTGCATCAGCCCCAGCATTTT. Translating it yields CAISESRDLHQPQHF.

This clonotype has ten or more counts. The chain couples TRBV20-1 to TRBJ1-2; D is unclear. CDR1 is DFQATT, CDR2 SNEGSKA, per germline (reference sequence). The CDR3 totals 13 residues. The V gene lost 0 bases and the J gene lost 4 bases, with 9 bases spanning the gap. The CDR3 coding sequence is TGCAGTGCTAGAGAATCGGGGTTCTATGGCTACACCTTC. This codes for CSARESGFYGYTF.

The chain carries TRBV19 and TRBJ2-7, with 7 nucleotides matching TRBD2. Germline V CDR1 and CDR2: LNHDA, SQIVND (reference sequence). CDR3 size: 15 residues. The V gene end was trimmed by 4 bases and the J gene end by 1 base; junction bases not matched to a gene: 7. The CDR3 loop reads CASSSGRIGSYEQYF. The CDR3 nucleotides are TGTGCCAGTAGTAGCGGGAGAATTGGATCCTACGAGCAGTACTTC.

This clonotype has just a few counts. The chain links TRBV7-9 to TRBJ2-5; 7 bases agree with TRBD1. CDR3 size: 13 residues. The trim removed 5 bases at V and 4 bases at J, leaving 4 bases unmatched. Germline-derived CDR1 and CDR2 are SEHNR and FQNEAQ (reference sequence). The CDR3 loop reads CASSHRDRETQYF. CDR3 coding DNA: TGTGCCAGCAGCCACCGGGACAGAGAGACCCAGTACTTC.

This clonotype occurred once. This chain joins TRBV7-2 and TRBJ2-5; D not certain. Germline values: CDR1 SGHTA, CDR2 FQGNSA. V was pared by 4 bases and J by 3 bases, with 12 bases between. The CDR3 covers 14 residues. This chain's CDR3 is CASSSGPGKETQYF. In DNA, the CDR3 is TGTGCCAGCAGCTCCGGTCCGGGCAAAGAGACCCAGTACTTC.

This clonotype was seen at least ten times. The rearrangement links TRBV20-1 to TRBJ1-3, with no clear D. This CDR3 has 13 residues. CDR1 and CDR2 from the germline V gene are DFQATT and SNEGSKA (reference sequence). V shed 1 base and J shed 4 bases, with 8 bases lying between them. The CDR3 DNA is TGCAGTGCTAGAGTTAGTGTCGGAAACACCATATATTTT. This encodes CSARVSVGNTIYF.

The sample holds many counts of this clonotype. V is TRBV28 and J is TRBJ1-5, with 7 bases identical to TRBD1. In germline, CDR1 is MDHEN, CDR2 SYDVKM. Losses at the gene ends were 4 bases for V and 5 bases for J; bases not matched to a gene: 5. CDR3 length: 14 residues. CDR3 sequence (DNA): TGTGCCAGCAGTTCGGGGGACAGCCATCAGCCCCAGCATTTT. Its translation is CASSSGDSHQPQHF.

V is TRBV27 and J is TRBJ1-2, with 7 nucleotides matching TRBD1. CDR1 and CDR2 from the germline V gene are MNHEY and SMNVEV (reference sequence). The J segment lost 5 bases and the V segment lost 4 bases, leaving 4 bases of the junction unmatched. The CDR3 has 13 amino acids. For the CDR3, the DNA is TGTGCCAGCAGTTCGGACAGGTGGTATGGCTACACCTTC. This codes for CASSSDRWYGYTF.

DNA for the CDR3: TGTGCCAGCAGTTACTCGGGGGCGATCTATGATCCCCAGCATTTT. This gives the protein CASSYSGAIYDPQHF. The chain links TRBV6-5 to TRBJ1-5; D may be TRBD1 (6 bases). With 0 bases removed from V and 10 bases from J, the gap between germline ends came to 16 bases. This CDR3 is 15 amino acids long. Germline CDR1 and CDR2: MNHEY and SVGAGI.

V usage is TRBV18 and J usage is TRBJ2-6; no reliable D call. V gave up 2 bases and J gave up 4 bases, with 9 bases separating them. CDR1 and CDR2 (germline): KGHSH, LQKENI. The CDR3 has 15 amino acids. CDR3 bases: TGTGCCAGCTCACCAGTTGAAGGAGGGGCCAACGTCCTGACTTTC. Its protein product is CASSPVEGGANVLTF.

This clonotype has just a few counts. The chain has TRBV30 and TRBJ2-5; no clear D. The CDR3 has 12 residues. Germline-derived CDR1 and CDR2 are GTSNPN and SVGIG (reference sequence). V was shortened by 2 bases and J by 5 bases, with 9 bases between the two germline ends. CDR3 sequence (DNA): TGTGCCTGGAGTTCTCAGGCGGAGACCCAGTACTTC. Translated: CAWSSQAETQYF.

This clonotype was detected many times. This chain uses TRBV7-2 with TRBJ2-2; 9 bases are a match to TRBD1. The CDR3 is made up of 15 amino acids. Germline loops: CDR1 SGHTA, CDR2 FQGNSA. V gave up 5 bases and J gave up 2 bases; unmatched junction bases: 3. CDR3 in DNA: TGTGCCAGCAGCACGGGACAGGGAAACACCGGGGAGCTGTTTTTT. As protein: CASSTGQGNTGELFF.

This clonotype has only a few counts. In nucleotides, the CDR3 is TGTGCCAGCAGTGAAGGCGGGCAGGGATCGGGGGAGCTGTTTTTT. This codes for CASSEGGQGSGELFF. V gene TRBV6-1 combines with J gene TRBJ2-2; D is tentatively TRBD1 or TRBD2 (5 bases each). CDR3 length equals 15 residues. V gave up 1 base and J gave up 8 bases, with 14 bases separating them. Germline CDR1 reads MNHNS; CDR2 reads SASEGT.

The CDR3 DNA is TGCAGTGCTAGGGAAACTAGCGGGAGAAACGAGCAGTACTTC. This codes for CSARETSGRNEQYF. V gene TRBV20-1 combines with J gene TRBJ2-7; 11 bases fit TRBD2. The ends lost 3 bases at V and 5 bases at J; junction bases unmatched: 6. CDR1 is DFQATT, CDR2 SNEGSKA, per germline (reference sequence). The CDR3 extends over 14 amino acids.

This clonotype was picked up many times. The chain recombines TRBV5-1 with TRBJ2-7; D is unclear. The germline V gene has CDR1 SGHRS and CDR2 YFSETQ. Trimming pared 3 bases from V and 4 bases from J, leaving 11 bases between. This CDR3 has 13 residues. CDR3 bases: TGCGCCAGCAGCTCCACCCTCCAATACGAGCAGTACTTC. Translated, it gives CASSSTLQYEQYF.

This clonotype came up once. The V gene is TRBV12-3 or TRBV12-4, the J gene TRBJ1-5, with D possibly TRBD1 on 5 matching bases. The V and J ends lost 3 bases and 1 base respectively, with 16 bases between them. The CDR3 extends over 17 amino acids. The CDR3 nucleotides are TGTGCCAGCAGTTTTGGCGCAGAGACAGTGAGCAATCAGCCCCAGCATTTT. Amino acids: CASSFGAETVSNQPQHF.

This clonotype has only one observation. Given a much more abundant clone one base away, this may be a read error. V and J are TRBV7-2 and TRBJ1-3; D gene ambiguous. Per germline, CDR1 SGHTA and CDR2 FQGNSA. V was pared by 2 bases and J by 3 bases, with 5 bases between. CDR3 length: 13 residues. DNA for the CDR3: TGTGCCAGCAGCTTACAGATTGGAAACACCATATATTTT. Its translation is CASSLQIGNTIYF. The full variable domain, rest sourced from reference TRBV7-2 and TRBJ1-3, is GAGVSQSPSNKVTEKGKDVELRCDPISGHTALYWYRQSLGQGLEFLIYFQGNSAPDKSGLPSDRFSAERTGGSVSTLTIQRTQQEDSAVYLCASSLQIGNTIYFGEGSWLTVV.

This clonotype has a count of ten or more. The chain employs TRBV10-3 and TRBJ2-3, with 9 bases that match TRBD2. In germline, CDR1 is ENHRY, CDR2 SYGVKD. This CDR3 has 15 amino acids. The V segment lost 6 bases and the J segment 2 bases; nucleotides outside the gene matches: 6. CDR3 in amino acids: CAISPTSGDTDTQYF. CDR3 sequence (DNA): TGTGCCATCAGCCCGACTAGCGGAGACACAGATACGCAGTATTTT.

This clonotype was detected many times. This CDR3 is CASTLTPGLSNTGELFF. CDR3 DNA sequence: TGTGCCAGCACTCTAACCCCGGGACTATCGAACACCGGGGAGCTGTTTTTT. The chain uses TRBV6-4 and TRBJ2-2; TRBD2 matches 7 bases. Losses at the gene ends were 7 bases for V and 0 bases for J; bases not matched to a gene: 11. Germline V CDR1 and CDR2: MRHNA, SNTAGT. The CDR3 runs 17 residues.